These 2 T cell receptor beta chains originate from one sample sequenced in a study of T cell responses to AZD1222 COVID-19 vaccine. TCRdb's copy holds only in-frame clones and misses some; the assay was immunoSEQ multiplex PCR. The sample carries fewer than 120,000 clones, around nine tenths recorded once. The input for sequencing was peripheral blood, taken 28 days after the second AZD1222 dose. The receptor source for this set is an adult who received the AZD1222 COVID-19 vaccine.

The chain employs TRBV4-3 and TRBJ1-6; possibly TRBD1 for D (6 bases). Trimming removed 0 bases at V and 9 bases at J, with 21 bases between. The CDR3 totals 18 residues. Per germline, CDR1 LGHNA and CDR2 YSLEER. CDR3 DNA sequence: TGCGCCAGCAGCCAAGATTCCGTCGCAGGGGCGGAAGGTTCACCCCTCCACTTT. Translation: CASSQDSVAGAEGSPLHF.

The chain recombines TRBV19 with TRBJ1-1; D is unclear. The germline gives CDR1 LNHDA, CDR2 SQIVND (reference sequence). The CDR3 is made up of 13 amino acids. V gave up 1 base and J gave up 1 base, with 4 bases separating them. CDR3 sequence: CASSIGQNTEAFF. CDR3 nucleotides: TGTGCCAGTAGTATAGGGCAGAACACTGAAGCTTTCTTT.